The 17 T cell receptor beta chains in this list originate from one sample, sequenced in a study of cytomegalovirus exposure and HLA in healthy donors. 13 Jbeta primers and 60 Vbeta primers were used for the PCR. Clones were sequenced by immunoSEQ multiplex PCR, and TCRdb holds only the in-frame ones, with some missing. The sample lists some 200,000 clones, more than 80% occurring once. Input material: PBMCs. These receptors were collected from a woman in her 50s in good health and CMV-seropositive.

The rearrangement uses TRBV5-1 and TRBJ2-7; 13 positions match TRBD2. CDR1 and CDR2 (germline): SGHRS, YFSETQ. This CDR3 spans 17 amino acids. The trim removed 4 bases at V and 2 bases at J, leaving 9 bases unmatched. The DNA of the CDR3 is TGCGCCAGCAGCCTATACCCGACTAGCGGGGGGACCTACGAGCAGTACTTC. It codes for CASSLYPTSGGTYEQYF.

V and J are TRBV5-6 and TRBJ1-6, with D maybe TRBD1 (6 bases). This CDR3 spans 15 amino acids. Germline V gives CDR1 SGHDT, CDR2 YYEEEE. Trimming removed 2 bases at V and 11 bases at J, with 17 bases between. DNA for the CDR3: TGTGCCAGCAGCTTAACAGGGAAAGGGTTGGCACCCCTCCACTTT. Residues: CASSLTGKGLAPLHF. The full variable domain, rest sourced from reference TRBV5-6 and TRBJ1-6, is DAGVTQSPTHLIKTRGQQVTLRCSPKSGHDTVSWYQQALGQGPQFIFQYYEEEERQRGNFPDRFSGHQFPNYSSELNVNALLLGDSALYLCASSLTGKGLAPLHFGNGTRLTVT.

The chain has TRBV7-9 and TRBJ1-1; weak D call: TRBD1 (6 bases). The germline V and J ends were trimmed by 4 bases and 1 base, with 10 bases remaining between them. The length of the CDR3 is 14 residues. Germline CDR1 SEHNR, CDR2 FQNEAQ (reference sequence). The CDR3, as DNA: TGTGCCAGCAGCTGGGACAACCCGAACACTGAAGCTTTCTTT. Its translation: CASSWDNPNTEAFF.

This clone has a single count. The V and J genes are TRBV9 and TRBJ2-5; the D gene is possibly TRBD1 (6 bases). The CDR3 is 15 amino acids. V gave up 2 bases and J gave up 5 bases, with 16 bases separating them. Per the germline V gene, CDR1 is SGDLS and CDR2 is YYNGEE. Here the CDR3 reads CASSVSWQGWETQYF. The CDR3 coding sequence is TGTGCCAGCAGCGTTAGCTGGCAGGGGTGGGAGACCCAGTACTTC.

V and J are TRBV7-3 and TRBJ2-1; D might be TRBD1 (8 bases). Trimming removed 5 bases from V and 8 bases from J, with 19 bases in between. Germline-derived CDR1 and CDR2 are SGHTA and FQGTGA. The CDR3 covers 15 residues. The CDR3 sequence: CASSPRGRGSDEQFF. The CDR3 DNA reads TGTGCCAGCAGCCCCAGGGGGCGGGGGTCAGATGAGCAGTTCTTC.

Concerning this clone: At one of its ends the junction is not consistent with the germline gene, which may arise from a read error. The sample carries other DNA sequences with the same CDR3. The rearrangement uses TRBV27 and TRBJ2-7, with 9 bases identical to TRBD1. The CDR3 covers 13 residues. Looked up from germline, CDR1 is MNHEY and CDR2 is SMNVEV (reference sequence). The CDR3 spells CASSMGQGREQYF. CDR3 bases: TGCGCCAGCAGTATGGGACAGGGTCGAGAGCAGTACTTC.

This clone was recorded once. V and J are TRBV6-1 and TRBJ2-4; D not certain. There are 15 residues in the CDR3. The germline V gene has CDR1 MNHNS and CDR2 SASEGT. The V end was cut by 10 bases, the J end by 0 bases, with 16 bases between. In DNA, the CDR3 is TGTGCCACTAAATCAGGATCGCTAGCCAAAAACATTCAGTACTTC. Amino acid sequence: CATKSGSLAKNIQYF.

The genes are TRBV5-1 and TRBJ2-7; tentative D call: TRBD1 (5 bases). Trimming cost V 0 bases and J 3 bases, with 7 bases left between them. The germline CDR1 and CDR2 sequences are SGHRS and YFSETQ. This CDR3 has 13 amino acids. The CDR3 protein is CASSLGGGYEQYF. The CDR3 DNA reads TGCGCCAGCAGCTTGGGGGGCGGCTACGAGCAGTACTTC.

Remarks on this clone: At one of its ends the junction is not consistent with the germline gene, which may arise from a read error. The chain carries TRBV27 and TRBJ1-1; 8 bases are a match to TRBD1. Germline CDR1 and CDR2: MNHEY and SMNVEV (reference sequence). The CDR3 totals 13 residues. The chain's CDR3 is CASSRQGNTKAFF. The CDR3 coding sequence is TGTGCCAGCAGCCGACAGGGGAACACTAAAGCTTTCTTT.

This chain joins TRBV18 and TRBJ1-1; D may be TRBD1 (5 bases). V was shortened by 2 bases and J by 6 bases, with 13 bases between the two germline ends. This CDR3 is 14 amino acids long. CDR1 KGHSH and CDR2 LQKENI come from the germline V gene. CDR3 sequence reads: CASSPTREGSEAFF. Written as DNA, the CDR3 is TGTGCCAGCTCACCAACCAGGGAAGGATCTGAAGCTTTCTTT. The full variable domain, with the rest looked up from reference TRBV18 and TRBJ1-1, is NAGVMQNPRHLVRRRGQEARLRCSPMKGHSHVYWYRQLPEEGLKFMVYLQKENIIDESGMPKERFSAEFPKEGPSILRIQQVVRGDSAAYFCASSPTREGSEAFFGQGTRLTVV.

The chain is built from TRBV11-2 and TRBJ1-1; a weak D match, TRBD1 (6 bases). The CDR3 covers 12 residues. From germline, CDR1 is SGHAT and CDR2 FQNNGV. The germline V and J ends were trimmed by 1 base and 8 bases, with 8 bases remaining between them. In DNA form, the CDR3 reads TGTGCCAGCAGCTTAGTAAGGGGGGAAGCTTTCTTT. This codes for CASSLVRGEAFF.

The genes are TRBV5-1 and TRBJ2-7, with D maybe TRBD2 (6 bases). The ends were cut back, 2 bases at V and 3 bases at J, with 9 bases in the middle. The CDR3 loop spans 13 amino acids. Looked up from germline, CDR1 is SGHRS and CDR2 is YFSETQ. Here the CDR3 reads CASSFGGNYEQYF. The CDR3 DNA reads TGCGCCAGCAGCTTCGGGGGAAACTACGAGCAGTACTTC.

This chain connects TRBV14 to TRBJ1-2, with D perhaps matching TRBD1 (5 bases). Trimming stripped 0 bases from V and 2 bases from J, with 10 bases between. CDR3 length equals 15 residues. Germline CDR1 is SGHDN and CDR2 is FVKESK. CDR3: CASSQDAGRNYGYTF. CDR3 coding DNA: TGTGCCAGCAGCCAAGATGCGGGGCGGAACTATGGCTACACCTTC. The full variable domain, with the rest looked up from reference TRBV14 and TRBJ1-2, is EAGVTQFPSHSVIEKGQTVTLRCDPISGHDNLYWYRRVMGKEIKFLLHFVKESKQDESGMPNNRFLAERTGGTYSTLKVQPAELEDSGVYFCASSQDAGRNYGYTFGSGTRLTVV.

The chain is built from TRBV7-2 and TRBJ2-1; unclear D gene. The CDR3 contains 11 residues. CDR1 SGHTA and CDR2 FQGNSA come from the germline V gene. V shed 5 bases and J shed 10 bases, with 9 bases lying between them. The CDR3: CASSPRGEQFF. The CDR3 nucleotides are TGTGCCAGCAGCCCCAGAGGAGAGCAGTTCTTC.

Details on this clone: Germline is not matched at one junction end, which may reflect a read error. The chain uses TRBV5-4 and TRBJ1-5; D unresolved. The length of the CDR3 is 15 residues. Germline CDR1 is SGHNT and CDR2 is YYREEE (reference sequence). The DNA for the CDR3 is TGCGCCAGCAGCCGAGAGGGTAATAGCAATCAGCCCCAGCATTTT. This gives the protein CASSREGNSNQPQHF. The entire variable domain, with the rest obtained from reference TRBV5-4 and TRBJ1-5, is as follows: ETGVTQSPTHLIKTRGQQVTLRCSSQSGHNTVSWYQQALGQGPQFIFQYYREEENGRGNFPPRFSGLQFPNYSSELNVNALELDDSALYLCASSREGNSNQPQHFGDGTRLSIL.

J is TRBJ2-3 and V is TRBV5-1; TRBD1 aligns across 8 bases. Unmatched junction bases numbered 10, after V lost 4 bases and J lost 6 bases. Germline assignment: CDR1 SGHRS and CDR2 YFSETQ. CDR3 size: 15 residues. The CDR3 is CASSPGGPLTDTQYF. The CDR3 DNA follows: TGCGCCAGCAGCCCAGGGGGCCCTCTAACCGATACGCAGTATTTT. The full variable domain, in which reference TRBV5-1 and TRBJ2-3 provide the parts outside the CDR3, is KAGVTQTPRYLIKTRGQQVTLSCSPISGHRSVSWYQQTPGQGLQFLFEYFSETQRNKGNFPGRFSGRQFSNSRSEMNVSTLELGDSALYLCASSPGGPLTDTQYFGPGTRLTVL.

The gene calls are TRBV7-9 and TRBJ1-5; 7 bases match TRBD1. The length of the CDR3 is 15 residues. Germline V gene lookup returns CDR1 SEHNR and CDR2 FQNEAQ (reference sequence). Trimming took 5 bases from V and 3 from J; bases not matched to a gene: 7. The CDR3 DNA sequence: TGTGCCAGCAGCAAACAGGGGTCCCCCAATCAGCCCCAGCATTTT. This gives the protein CASSKQGSPNQPQHF.